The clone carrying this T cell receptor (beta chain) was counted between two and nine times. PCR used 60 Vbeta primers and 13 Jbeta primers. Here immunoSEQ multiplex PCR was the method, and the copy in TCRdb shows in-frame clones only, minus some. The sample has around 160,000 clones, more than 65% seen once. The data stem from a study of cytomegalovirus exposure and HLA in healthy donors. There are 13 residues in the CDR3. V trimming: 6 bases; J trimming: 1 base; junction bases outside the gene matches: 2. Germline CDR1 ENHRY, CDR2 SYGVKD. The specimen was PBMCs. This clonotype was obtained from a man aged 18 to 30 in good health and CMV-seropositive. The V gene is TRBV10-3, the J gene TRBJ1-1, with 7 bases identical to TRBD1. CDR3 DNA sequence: TGTGCCATCAGCCGGGACAGGAACACTGAAGCTTTCTTT. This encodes CAISRDRNTEAFF.